Listed below are T cell receptor beta chains from one sample, sequenced in a study of cytomegalovirus exposure and HLA in healthy donors. Data came from immunoSEQ multiplex PCR; TCRdb stores just in-frame clones and leaves some out. Of some 250,000 clones in the sample, around 76% were seen once. The specimen sequenced was PBMCs. All receptors come from a woman aged 40 to 49 in good health and CMV-seropositive. Each CDR3 is given with its conserved first and last residue. D genes are given only for firm matches. Expanded clones get a size class; other rows say once, few or many, or leave the size out.

.	TRBD2	TRBJ2-7	TRBV7-2	CASSLVTGGYGEQYF	TGTGCCAGCAGCTTAGTAACGGGGGGGTATGGCGAGCAGTACTTC
.	TRBD1	TRBJ2-7	TRBV28	CASSSLQGGYEQYF	TGTGCCAGCAGTTCCCTACAGGGGGGCTACGAGCAGTACTTC
.	TRBD2	TRBJ2-3	TRBV2	CASQRDYTDTQYF	TGTGCCAGCCAAAGGGACTACACAGATACGCAGTATTTT
.	.	TRBJ2-2	TRBV6-5	CASSYGHTGELFF	TGTGCCAGCAGTTACGGGCACACCGGGGAGCTGTTTTTT
.	.	TRBJ1-1	TRBV7-2	CASSVQGRDTEAFF	TGTGCCAGCAGCGTACAGGGCCGGGACACTGAAGCTTTCTTT
few	.	TRBJ1-2	TRBV6-4	CASRTGPGYGYTF	TGTGCCAGCAGAACAGGGCCAGGCTATGGCTACACCTTC
.	.	TRBJ1-2	TRBV6-1	CASSEAGGLTVRNYGYTF	TGTGCCAGCAGTGAAGCTGGGGGCCTGACGGTCCGTAACTATGGCTACACCTTC
.	.	TRBJ2-6	TRBV5-6	CASSLVQSSGANVLTF	TGTGCCAGCAGCTTGGTACAGAGCTCTGGGGCCAACGTCCTGACTTTC
few	.	TRBJ2-2	TRBV19	CASSVYTGELFF	TGTGCCAGTAGTGTGTATACCGGGGAGCTGTTTTTT
.	TRBD2	TRBJ2-1	TRBV5-1	CASSHGSGRADEQFF	TGCGCCAGCAGCCATGGTAGCGGGAGGGCCGATGAGCAGTTCTTC
.	.	TRBJ2-3	TRBV7-9	CASSLGGGADTQYF	TGTGCCAGCAGCTTGGGGGGGGGCGCAGATACGCAGTATTTT
.	TRBD2	TRBJ2-7	TRBV13	CASSLGLAVASYEQYF	TGTGCCAGCAGCTTGGGACTAGCGGTTGCATCCTACGAGCAGTACTTC
.	.	TRBJ2-7	TRBV9	CASSPGGYEQYF	TGTGCCAGCAGCCCCGGCGGCTACGAGCAGTACTTC
.	.	TRBJ1-2	TRBV4-2	CASSQEMGGAYGYTF	TGTGCCAGCAGCCAAGAAATGGGGGGGGCCTATGGCTACACCTTC
.	TRBD1	TRBJ1-2	TRBV10-3	CAISRQGDNYGYTF	TGTGCCATCAGCCGACAGGGGGACAACTATGGCTACACCTTC
.	.	TRBJ2-7	TRBV15	CATSRGVWRTSYEQYF	TGTGCCACCAGCAGAGGTGTGTGGAGGACCTCCTACGAGCAGTACTTC